These 16 T cell receptor beta chains were sequenced from one sample in a study of identical twins. TCRdb used MiXCR to reprocess the 5' RACE reads, holding one entry per CDR3 protein. The top ten clones hold about 4.5% of a sample with 600,000 to 800,000 distinct CDR3 sequences, 21% of them seen once. These records were also assigned to another study, of T cells expressing NK-cell markers.

The sequencing sample was made of PBMCs. These receptors originate from a woman aged 18-30 years in good health.

This sequence joins TRBV10-2 and TRBJ1-1, with no clear D. V was shortened by 4 bases and J by 2 bases, with 8 bases between the two germline ends. There are 13 residues in the CDR3. CDR1 and CDR2 from the germline V gene are WSHSY and SAAADI. As DNA, the CDR3 is TGCGCCAGCAGTGCCACCCCTAACACTGAAGCTTTCTTT. Encoded protein: CASSATPNTEAFF.

This chain links TRBV20-1 with TRBJ2-5; 13 bases agree with TRBD2. In germline, CDR1 is DFQATT, CDR2 SNEGSKA (reference sequence). Trimming removed 6 bases from V and 5 bases from J; junction bases left unmatched: 9. The CDR3 loop spans 15 amino acids. CDR3 DNA: TGCAGTGCCTCACTAGCGGGGGGGGCACTTGAGACCCAGTACTTC. Its protein product is CSASLAGGALETQYF.

This chain uses TRBV20-1 with TRBJ2-1; D might be TRBD1 or TRBD2, each matching 6 bases. The CDR3 spans 15 residues. V was trimmed by 1 base and J by 8 bases, leaving 18 bases between them. Per the germline V gene, CDR1 is DFQATT and CDR2 is SNEGSKA (reference sequence). For the CDR3, the DNA is TGCAGTGCTAGAGTTGGGGGGCCGGGGGCCTATGAGCAGTTCTTC. As protein: CSARVGGPGAYEQFF.

In its sample, this clonotype was seen a few times. The V and J genes are TRBV9 and TRBJ2-3; 9 bases fit TRBD2. This CDR3 is 14 amino acids long. V shed 7 bases, J shed 1 base, and the junction held 4 bases outside the gene matches. Germline V lookup: CDR1 SGDLS, CDR2 YYNGEE. The CDR3 nucleotides are TGTGCCAGCCGCGGCGGGGGGGGCACAGATACGCAGTATTTT. Encoded protein: CASRGGGGTDTQYF.

This clonotype was seen a handful of times. V usage is TRBV20-1 and J usage is TRBJ2-7; D assignment may be TRBD1 or TRBD2 (5 bases each). From germline, CDR1 is DFQATT and CDR2 SNEGSKA (reference sequence). This CDR3 contains 13 residues. V was trimmed by 1 base and J by 4 bases, leaving 11 bases between them. The CDR3 DNA follows: TGCAGTGCTAGAGTTGGGGGTGTTTACGAGCAGTACTTC. This codes for CSARVGGVYEQYF.

This clonotype was seen repeatedly, ten times or more. The chain couples TRBV12-3 or TRBV12-4 to TRBJ2-1; D perhaps matches TRBD2 (6 bases). Trimming took 6 bases from V and 1 from J, leaving 10 bases between them. The CDR3 contains 14 residues. The CDR3 bases are TGTGCCAGCAGAGCGGGCGGATCCTACAATGAGCAGTTCTTC. Encoded protein: CASRAGGSYNEQFF.

The chain is built from TRBV6-5 and TRBJ2-1; TRBD2 matches 7 bases. The V segment lost 2 bases and the J segment 8 bases; nucleotides outside the gene matches: 6. Germline values: CDR1 MNHEY, CDR2 SVGAGI. The CDR3 runs 14 residues. The CDR3 loop is CASSYTGRGDEQFF. The CDR3 bases are TGTGCCAGCAGTTACACGGGGAGGGGCGATGAGCAGTTCTTC.

The chain joins TRBV11-1 to TRBJ2-3, with D uncertain. The V gene lost 2 bases and the J gene lost 4 bases, with 22 bases spanning the gap. The CDR3 is 18 amino acids. Germline CDR1 and CDR2: SGHAT and FQDESV (reference sequence). CDR3 nucleotide sequence: TGTGCCAGCAGCTTACCCTATTTGGGTGACGGGTCCGCAGATACGCAGTATTTT. It specifies CASSLPYLGDGSADTQYF.

This sequence joins TRBV28 and TRBJ2-5, with D unclear. Germline-derived CDR1 and CDR2 are MDHEN and SYDVKM. CDR3 length: 14 amino acids. Trimming removed 3 bases from V and 2 bases from J, with 10 bases in between. Here the CDR3 reads CASSFFRVQETQYF. The CDR3 nucleotides are TGTGCCAGCAGTTTTTTCCGGGTGCAAGAGACCCAGTACTTC.

This chain connects TRBV7-2 to TRBJ2-1; TRBD2 might be the D (5 bases). Trimming removed 2 bases at V and 4 bases at J, with 12 bases between. The CDR3 contains 15 residues. Looked up from germline, CDR1 is SGHTA and CDR2 is FQGNSA. CDR3 bases: TGTGCCAGCAGCTTATACGGAGGTGGGTACAATGAGCAGTTCTTC. This encodes CASSLYGGGYNEQFF.

This sequence joins TRBV20-1 and TRBJ2-7, with D perhaps assigned TRBD1 or TRBD2 (6 bases each). The ends were cut back, 7 bases at V and 6 bases at J, with 19 bases in the middle. CDR3 length equals 13 residues. The germline V gene has CDR1 DFQATT and CDR2 SNEGSKA (reference sequence). The CDR3 DNA reads TGCAGTGTTAGGGGGGAAAATGGGGGCGAGCAGTACTTC. It encodes CSVRGENGGEQYF.

The chain has TRBV12-3 or TRBV12-4 and TRBJ1-5, with D uncertain. Trimming cost V 0 bases and J 6 bases, with 6 bases left between them. The CDR3 is 13 residues long. CDR3 nucleotide sequence: TGTGCCAGCAGTTTAGCGCGGCCTCAGCCCCAGCATTTT. Translating it yields CASSLARPQPQHF.

There are a few counts of this clonotype. The V and J genes are TRBV20-1 and TRBJ2-5, with D tentatively TRBD1 (5 bases). V lost 0 bases and J 5 bases, leaving 16 bases between the germline ends. CDR3 length: 15 amino acids. Germline-derived CDR1 and CDR2 are DFQATT and SNEGSKA (reference sequence). The CDR3 region has the DNA TGCAGTGCTAGAGATTTTCGAGACAGCTCCGAGACCCAGTACTTC. This gives the protein CSARDFRDSSETQYF.

On this clonotype itself: Just one base apart from a much larger clone, this may be a read error. The chain couples TRBV29-1 to TRBJ2-7; D perhaps matches TRBD2 (5 bases). The germline V gene has CDR1 SQVTM and CDR2 ANQGSEA. The CDR3 sequence is 12 residues long. The CDR3 loop is CSVEDWRYERYF. The CDR3 region has the DNA TGCAGCGTTGAAGATTGGAGGTACGAGCGGTACTTC.

This clonotype was seen many times. V gene TRBV20-1 combines with J gene TRBJ2-1; 8 bases map to TRBD2. This CDR3 contains 14 residues. Germline V gene lookup returns CDR1 DFQATT and CDR2 SNEGSKA (reference sequence). V was clipped by 6 bases and J by 6 bases; unmatched bases: 10. The CDR3 region is CSAAAGVPLNEQFF. CDR3 sequence (DNA): TGCAGTGCGGCAGCGGGAGTTCCCCTCAATGAGCAGTTCTTC.

This clonotype was counted between two and nine times. The rearrangement joins TRBV7-9 to TRBJ2-7; 7 positions match TRBD2. CDR1 and CDR2 from the germline V gene are SEHNR and FQNEAQ (reference sequence). After removal of 1 base from V and 4 bases from J, the junction contained 13 bases not matched to a gene. The CDR3 is made up of 17 amino acids. Written as DNA, the CDR3 is TGTGCCAGCAGCTTAGTTTTCGGACTAGGGCTGGTTTACGAGCAGTACTTC. Its protein is CASSLVFGLGLVYEQYF.